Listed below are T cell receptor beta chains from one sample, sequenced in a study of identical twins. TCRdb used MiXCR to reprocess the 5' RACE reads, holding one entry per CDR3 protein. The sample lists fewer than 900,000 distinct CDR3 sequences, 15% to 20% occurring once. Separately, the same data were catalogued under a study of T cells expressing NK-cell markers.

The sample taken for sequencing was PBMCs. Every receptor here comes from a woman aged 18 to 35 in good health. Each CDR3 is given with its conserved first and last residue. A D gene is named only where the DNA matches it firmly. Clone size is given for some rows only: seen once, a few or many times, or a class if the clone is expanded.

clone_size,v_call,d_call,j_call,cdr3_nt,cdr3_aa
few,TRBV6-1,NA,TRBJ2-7,TGTGCCAGCAGCCCTCAAGGGGACGGCCGCTACGAGCAGTACTTC,CASSPQGDGRYEQYF
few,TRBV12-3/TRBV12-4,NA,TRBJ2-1,TGTGCCAGCAGCCCTCCTAGCGATGAGCAGTTCTTC,CASSPPSDEQFF
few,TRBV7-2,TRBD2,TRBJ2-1,TGTGCCAGCAGCTTAGGGGCTAGCGGGATCTCCGCGGTTGAGCAGTTCTTC,CASSLGASGISAVEQFF
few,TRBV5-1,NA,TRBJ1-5,TGCGCCAGCAGCTTGGGGGCGTCCAGGGGAGGTGATCAGCCCCAGCATTTT,CASSLGASRGGDQPQHF
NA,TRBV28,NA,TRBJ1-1,TGTGCCAGCAGTTTTAGAAGGGGAGGCACTGAAGCTTTCTTT,CASSFRRGGTEAFF
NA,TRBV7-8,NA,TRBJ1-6,TGTGCCAGCAGCTTGCGGTCTAATTCACCCCTCCACTTT,CASSLRSNSPLHF
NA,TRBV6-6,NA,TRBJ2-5,TGTGCCAGCGGGGCAGTCCAAGAGACCCAGTACTTC,CASGAVQETQYF
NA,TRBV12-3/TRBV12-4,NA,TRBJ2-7,TGTGCCAGCAGACAGCCAGGGAGCGAGCAGTACTTC,CASRQPGSEQYF
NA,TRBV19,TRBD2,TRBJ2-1,TGTGCCAGTAGTATAGTAGCTAGCGGGGGGCCGTGGAATGAGCAGTTCTTC,CASSIVASGGPWNEQFF
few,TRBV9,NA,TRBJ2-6,TGTGCCAGCAGCGTAGCTTCGTTTGAAAAGGAAAGAAACTCTGGGGCCAACGTCCTGACTTTC,CASSVASFEKERNSGANVLTF
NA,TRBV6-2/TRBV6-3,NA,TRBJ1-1,TGTGCCAGCAGTGATCGGTCGGACACTGAAGCTTTCTTT,CASSDRSDTEAFF
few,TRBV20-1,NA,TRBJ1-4,TGCAGTGCTAGGACCGGGACAAACAATGAAAAACTGTTTTTT,CSARTGTNNEKLFF
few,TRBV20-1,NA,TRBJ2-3,TGCAGTGCTAGTCGCGGGGCAATGGAACCTACTGATACGCAGTATTTT,CSASRGAMEPTDTQYF
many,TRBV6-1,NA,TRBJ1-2,TGTGCCAGCAGAACCCGGGAGGTCTATGGCTACACCTTC,CASRTREVYGYTF
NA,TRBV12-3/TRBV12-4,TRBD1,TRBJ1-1,TGTGCCAGCAGGTATTCGACAGGGTACACTGAAGCTTTCTTT,CASRYSTGYTEAFF
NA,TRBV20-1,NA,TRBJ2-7,TGCTGTGCTAGAGATTGGCAGGGAGCCAGGTACGAGCAGTACTTC,CCARDWQGARYEQYF
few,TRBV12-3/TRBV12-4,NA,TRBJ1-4,TGTGCCAGCAGTTTCCCAGGGAGCGAAAAACTGTTTTTT,CASSFPGSEKLFF
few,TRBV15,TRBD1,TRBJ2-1,TGTGCCACCACTAGAATCCCAGGGGGATCCTACAATGAGCAGTTCTTC,CATTRIPGGSYNEQFF
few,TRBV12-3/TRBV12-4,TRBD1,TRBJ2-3,TGTGCCAGCAGTGACAGGGGAAATAGCACAGATACGCAGTATTTT,CASSDRGNSTDTQYF
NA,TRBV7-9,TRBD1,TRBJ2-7,TGTGCCAGCACCCCAGGTACAGGGGGACCCGAGCAGTACTTC,CASTPGTGGPEQYF
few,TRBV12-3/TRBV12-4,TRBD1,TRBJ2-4,TGTGCCAGCACTCCCCGGGACAGCAAAAACATTCAGTACTTC,CASTPRDSKNIQYF
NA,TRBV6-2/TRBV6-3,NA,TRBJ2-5,TGTGCCAGCAGTTGGTTGTCTATCGGGGGACTCCAAGAGACCCAGTACTTC,CASSWLSIGGLQETQYF
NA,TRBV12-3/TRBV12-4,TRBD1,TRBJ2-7,TGTGCCAGCAACACAGGGGGCGCCGGCTCCTACGAGCAGTACTTC,CASNTGGAGSYEQYF
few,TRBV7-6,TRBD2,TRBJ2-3,TGTGCCACCAGGGAGAGCGGGAGCGACCTAGATACGCAGTATTTT,CATRESGSDLDTQYF
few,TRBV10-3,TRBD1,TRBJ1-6,TGTGCCATCCAAGGACAGGGGAATTCACCCCTCCACTTT,CAIQGQGNSPLHF
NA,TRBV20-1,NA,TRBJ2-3,TGCAGTGCTAGAGACCTTAGGGGGGGGGCCACAGATACGCAGTATTTT,CSARDLRGGATDTQYF
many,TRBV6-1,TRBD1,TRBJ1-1,TGTGCCAGCAGAGGACAGGCTATGAACACTGAAGCTTTCTTT,CASRGQAMNTEAFF
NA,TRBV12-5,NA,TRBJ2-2,TGTGCTAGTGGTTCCTACACCGGGGAGCTGTTTTTT,CASGSYTGELFF
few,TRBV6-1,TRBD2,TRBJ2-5,TGTGCCAGCAGAAACGCGGGACTAGCGAGAAAAGAGACCCAGTACTTC,CASRNAGLARKETQYF
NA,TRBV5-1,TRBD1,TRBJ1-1,TGCGCCAGCAGCCCGTCCCGGACAGGGACTGAAGCTTTCTTT,CASSPSRTGTEAFF
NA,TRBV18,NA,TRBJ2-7,TGTGCCAGCTCACCGAGCCGGGGTACATTGGTCGAGCAGTACTTC,CASSPSRGTLVEQYF
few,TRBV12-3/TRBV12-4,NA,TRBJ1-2,TGTGCCAGCACCACAAATCTCAACTATGGCTACACCTTC,CASTTNLNYGYTF
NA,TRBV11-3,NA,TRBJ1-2,TGTGCCAGCAGCTTATGGGGAGTGGACACCTTC,CASSLWGVDTF
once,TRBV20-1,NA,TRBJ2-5,TGCAGTGCTAGATCGGCGCTACGGGCGGGAGAGACCCAGTACTTC,CSARSALRAGETQYF
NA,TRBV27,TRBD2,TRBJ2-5,TGTGCCAGCAGTCTTCAAATCCCGGGACTAGCGGGAGAGACCCAGTACTTC,CASSLQIPGLAGETQYF
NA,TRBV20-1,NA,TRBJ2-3,TGCAGTGCTAGATTATTAGTAGGGGTGGGGACAGATACGCAGTATTTT,CSARLLVGVGTDTQYF
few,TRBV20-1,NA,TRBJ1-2,TGCAGTGCTTCCTACTACGCGAACCCTAACTATGGCTACACCTTC,CSASYYANPNYGYTF
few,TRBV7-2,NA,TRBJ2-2,TGTGCCAGCAGCTTAGCTGGGTCCGGGGAGCTGTTTTTT,CASSLAGSGELFF
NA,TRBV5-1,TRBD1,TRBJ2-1,TGCGCCAGCAGCTTAAGTCCGGGACAGGAGAACAATGAGCAGTTCTTC,CASSLSPGQENNEQFF
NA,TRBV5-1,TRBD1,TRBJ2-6,TGCGCCAGCAGCCCCCTCGAGGGGGCGGGTGGGGCCAACGTCCTGACTTTC,CASSPLEGAGGANVLTF
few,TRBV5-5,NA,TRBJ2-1,TGTGCCAGCAGCTTGGTACCGATTAGCTCCTACAATGAGCAGTTCTTC,CASSLVPISSYNEQFF
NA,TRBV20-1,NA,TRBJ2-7,TGCAGTGCCGAAACAGTCAACGAGCAGTACTTC,CSAETVNEQYF
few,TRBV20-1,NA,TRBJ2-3,TGCAGTGCTTACCGGGACTCTAGCACAGATACGCAGTATTTT,CSAYRDSSTDTQYF
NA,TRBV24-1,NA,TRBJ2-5,TGTGCCACCAGTGTTGGGAGTTTCCAAGAGACCCAGTACTTC,CATSVGSFQETQYF
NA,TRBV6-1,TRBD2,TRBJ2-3,TGTGCCAGCAGAGGACTACGACTAGCCACAGATACGCAGTATTTT,CASRGLRLATDTQYF
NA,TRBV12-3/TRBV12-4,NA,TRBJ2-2,TGTGCCAGCAGCGCATTAGGGGGGAAGGTCGGGGAGCTGTTTTTT,CASSALGGKVGELFF
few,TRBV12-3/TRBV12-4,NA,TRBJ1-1,TGTGCCAGCAGCTCAAGCCCAGGGAACACTGAAGCTTTCTTT,CASSSSPGNTEAFF
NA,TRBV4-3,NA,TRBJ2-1,TGCGCCAGCAGCCAAGGGGCGGAAGAACTCTACAATGAGCAGTTCTTC,CASSQGAEELYNEQFF
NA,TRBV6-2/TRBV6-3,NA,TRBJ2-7,TGTGCCAGCACCCAGCGGAACGAGCAGTACTTC,CASTQRNEQYF
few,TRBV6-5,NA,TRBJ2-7,TGTGCCAGCGGTTCGGTCTCCTACGAGCAGTACTTC,CASGSVSYEQYF
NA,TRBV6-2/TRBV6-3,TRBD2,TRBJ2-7,TGTGCCAGCAGTCCACTAGCGCTGTCCCACGAGCAGTACTTC,CASSPLALSHEQYF